The subject of this entry is one T cell receptor beta chain. These data belong to a study of blood T cell repertoires in COVID-19. The wider study: Material from acute and convalescent COVID-19 was sourced from the United States, Italy and Spain. T cells, B-cell-depleted T cells, or PBMCs provided the cDNA or gDNA that served as material.

Germline V gene sequence: CDR1 LNHDA, CDR2 SQIVND (reference sequence). With 0 bases removed from V and 10 bases from J, the gap between germline ends came to 18 bases. The CDR3 covers 15 residues. Per the original data handling: Using reference gene primer amplification, nucleated cell counts were estimated. This table comes from immunoSEQ multiplex PCR, and its TCRdb copy is limited to in-frame clones, with some not included. V, J and clone size are those of that table, while D and trimming were read from the DNA. The sample holds some 210,000 clones, 84% seen once. Material for sequencing was peripheral blood. J is TRBJ1-1 and V is TRBV19; D gene uncertain. The receptor was isolated from a human donor in a cohort sampled during active COVID-19. DNA of the CDR3: TGTGCCAGTAGTATAGATCTTGCTACACCCCTAGGAGCTTTCTTT. Translation: CASSIDLATPLGAFF. The complete variable domain, with remaining parts taken from reference TRBV19 and TRBJ1-1, reads DGGITQSPKYLFRKEGQNVTLSCEQNLNHDAMYWYRQDPGQGLRLIYYSQIVNDFQKGDIAEGYSVSREKKESFPLTVTSAQKNPTAFYLCASSIDLATPLGAFFGQGTRLTVV.